The 29 T cell receptor beta chains presented below share a single source sample, sequenced in a study of blood T cell repertoires in COVID-19. Measured with immunoSEQ multiplex PCR; TCRdb has only the in-frame clones, and not every one. This table has about 330,000 clones, 70% to 90% appearing once. The sequencing input was PBMCs or T cells enriched from blood (not recorded which). All receptors come from a woman between 18 and 29 years old who had recovered from COVID-19.

The rearrangement joins TRBV5-1 to TRBJ1-1; 9 positions match TRBD1. CDR3 length equals 12 residues. Germline CDR1 SGHRS, CDR2 YFSETQ. J gave up 14 bases and V 4 bases, and 9 bases lay outside the gene matches. CDR3 protein: CASSPDRGIGFF. The CDR3 coding sequence is TGCGCCAGCAGCCCGGACAGGGGAATAGGATTCTTT.

The V and J genes are TRBV10-3 and TRBJ1-3; D unclear. CDR1 and CDR2 from the germline V gene are ENHRY and SYGVKD. The CDR3 extends over 13 amino acids. V lost 4 bases to trimming and J lost 1 base, with 5 bases between them. The CDR3, as DNA: TGTGCCATCAGTGCGGGATCTGGAAACACCATATATTTT. Protein product: CAISAGSGNTIYF.

Here the CDR3 DNA reads TGTGCCAGCAGTTTAAGGGGAAGTCAGCCCCAGCATTTT. Translated: CASSLRGSQPQHF. The chain joins TRBV12-3 or TRBV12-4 to TRBJ1-5, with a possible D match to TRBD1 (5 bases). The CDR3 runs to 13 residues. Trimming pared 2 bases from V and 6 bases from J, leaving 8 bases between.

The CDR3 is CASRLPAYEQYF. In DNA, the CDR3 is TGTGCCAGCAGACTTCCTGCCTACGAGCAGTACTTC. The chain recombines TRBV27 with TRBJ2-7; no definite D call. Germline V gene sequence: CDR1 MNHEY, CDR2 SMNVEV (reference sequence). Deletions cut 6 bases from V and 2 bases from J, with 8 bases between. The CDR3 has 12 amino acids.

The genes are TRBV5-6 and TRBJ1-6, with a possible D match to TRBD1 (6 bases). Germline assignment: CDR1 SGHDT and CDR2 YYEEEE. Trimming shortened V by 2 bases and J by 6 bases, and 12 bases separated the two germline ends. The CDR3 covers 15 residues. The CDR3 loop is CASSFRQDLNSPLHF. The CDR3 bases are TGTGCCAGCAGCTTTCGACAGGACCTTAATTCACCCCTCCACTTT.

The V call is TRBV7-6, the J call TRBJ1-1, with 7 positions matching TRBD1. The CDR3 has 19 residues. Germline CDR1 SGHVS, CDR2 FNYEAQ. With V trimmed by 5 bases and J by 0 bases, 18 bases remained unmatched. CDR3 in DNA: TGTGCCAGCAGCCTTTTCCTTGGGGACAGTAATGCGATGAACACTGAAGCTTTCTTT. Protein: CASSLFLGDSNAMNTEAFF.

This clone was found once. The genes are TRBV28 and TRBJ1-5, with D possibly matching TRBD1 (6 bases). V lost 6 bases and J 1 base, leaving 13 bases between the germline ends. This CDR3 region has 15 residues. The germline gives CDR1 MDHEN, CDR2 SYDVKM. CDR3: CASSWDTRSNQPQHF. CDR3 bases: TGTGCCAGCAGCTGGGACACGAGGAGCAATCAGCCCCAGCATTTT.

The chain couples TRBV3-1 (or the pseudogene TRBV3-2) to TRBJ2-4, with TRBD2 matching 7 bases. Germline CDR1 is LGHDT and CDR2 is YNNKEL (reference sequence). This CDR3 spans 16 amino acids. Unmatched junction bases numbered 18, after V lost 8 bases and J lost 8 bases. CDR3 sequence reads: CASGVGGGGRGDIQYF. Here the CDR3 DNA reads TGTGCCAGCGGCGTGGGAGGCGGGGGACGAGGGGACATTCAGTACTTC.

V is TRBV19 and J is TRBJ1-1; 7 nucleotides match TRBD1. Germline V gene data show CDR1 as LNHDA and CDR2 as SQIVND (reference sequence). The trim removed 7 bases at V and 1 base at J, leaving 12 bases unmatched. CDR3 length: 16 residues. The CDR3 sequence is CASTLTGQLQNTEAFF. The CDR3 nucleotides are TGTGCCAGTACCCTTACGGGACAGTTACAGAACACTGAAGCTTTCTTT. Filled out from reference TRBV19 and TRBJ1-1, the complete variable domain reads DGGITQSPKYLFRKEGQNVTLSCEQNLNHDAMYWYRQDPGQGLRLIYYSQIVNDFQKGDIAEGYSVSREKKESFPLTVTSAQKNPTAFYLCASTLTGQLQNTEAFFGQGTRLTVV.

The genes are TRBV5-4 and TRBJ1-2; D uncertain. CDR3 length: 12 amino acids. Germline V gene data show CDR1 as SGHNT and CDR2 as YYREEE (reference sequence). Deletions cut 4 bases from V and 8 bases from J, with 12 bases between. CDR3 loop: CASSRPSGGYTF. The CDR3 DNA sequence: TGTGCCAGCAGCCGACCTAGCGGGGGCTACACCTTC.

CDR3 residues: CASSLARQYSYNEQFF. DNA for the CDR3: TGTGCCAGCAGCTTAGCCAGGCAATACTCCTACAATGAGCAGTTCTTC. The chain carries TRBV7-9 and TRBJ2-1, with no clear D. The V gene's germline CDR1 is SEHNR and CDR2 FQNEAQ (reference sequence). CDR3 size: 16 residues. Trimming took 0 bases from V and 0 from J, leaving 9 bases between them.

This chain joins TRBV11-3 and TRBJ1-6; 8 bases map to TRBD1. The CDR3 spans 14 residues. Per germline, CDR1 SGHNT and CDR2 YENEEA. V lost 5 bases, J lost 6 bases, and 3 bases stayed unmatched. This chain's CDR3 is CASSAQGANSPLHF. DNA of the CDR3: TGTGCCAGCAGCGCGCAGGGGGCTAATTCACCCCTCCACTTT.

V and J are TRBV19 and TRBJ1-3; D is unresolved. This CDR3 is built from 15 residues. Germline lookup yields CDR1 LNHDA and CDR2 SQIVND (reference sequence). Trimming removed 9 bases from V and 3 bases from J, with 18 bases in between. CDR3 sequence: CASASAQGGGNTIYF. The CDR3 DNA reads TGTGCCAGCGCCTCGGCCCAAGGCGGTGGAAACACCATATATTTT.

V usage is TRBV19 and J usage is TRBJ2-3; TRBD2 is a possible D gene (6 bases). The germline CDR1 and CDR2 sequences are LNHDA and SQIVND (reference sequence). Trimming left V 4 bases short and J 6 bases short, with 14 bases between. The length of the CDR3 is 14 residues. For the CDR3, the DNA is TGTGCCAGTAGTAACTCGGTAGCGGAGGATACGCAGTATTTT. It is translated as CASSNSVAEDTQYF.

This clone was recorded only once. The chain is built from TRBV24-1 and TRBJ1-1; TRBD1 matches at 9 bases. The V and J ends lost 3 bases and 5 bases, in that order; junction bases with no gene match: 6. The CDR3 runs 15 residues. Germline V gene sequence: CDR1 KGHDR, CDR2 SFDVKD. This CDR3 is CATSDATGGYTEAFF. DNA of the CDR3: TGTGCCACCAGTGATGCGACAGGGGGGTATACTGAAGCTTTCTTT.

The chain links TRBV30 to TRBJ1-5; a weak D match, TRBD1 (5 bases). V gave up 4 bases and J gave up 0 bases, with 22 bases separating them. CDR3 size: 18 residues. Looked up from germline, CDR1 is GTSNPN and CDR2 is SVGIG (reference sequence). The CDR3 loop reads CAWNARKDRLYSNQPQHF. CDR3 DNA sequence: TGTGCCTGGAATGCCAGAAAAGACAGACTCTATAGCAATCAGCCCCAGCATTTT.

This clone has a single count. The rearrangement joins TRBV6-4 to TRBJ2-3; 12 positions match TRBD2. V lost 4 bases to trimming and J lost 6 bases; unmatched junction nucleotides: 5. Germline V gene data show CDR1 as MRHNA and CDR2 as SNTAGT. The CDR3 has 15 amino acids. This CDR3 is CASSVQGLAGDTQYF. The CDR3 DNA reads TGTGCCAGCAGTGTCCAAGGACTAGCGGGGGATACGCAGTATTTT.

This chain links TRBV19 with TRBJ2-1; D unresolved. V shed 6 bases and J shed 3 bases, with 15 bases lying between them. CDR3 length: 15 amino acids. Looked up from germline, CDR1 is LNHDA and CDR2 is SQIVND (reference sequence). CDR3 bases: TGTGCCAGTAGCCCGCTTAGTTCTTTCTACAATGAGCAGTTCTTC. Protein: CASSPLSSFYNEQFF.

V usage is TRBV5-5 and J usage is TRBJ2-7; D is possibly TRBD1 (5 bases). The CDR3 spans 14 residues. V lost 3 bases and J 4 bases, leaving 14 bases between the germline ends. The V gene's germline CDR1 is SGHKS and CDR2 YYEKEE (reference sequence). CDR3 nucleotides: TGTGCCAGCAGCTCTTTCAGGGTAGGGTACGAGCAGTACTTC. This codes for CASSSFRVGYEQYF.

The V gene is TRBV12-3 or TRBV12-4, the J gene TRBJ2-7; D may be TRBD1 (5 bases). Between the trimmed V and J ends, which lost 1 base and 5 bases, there was a span of 9 bases. The CDR3 is 13 residues long. The CDR3 DNA is TGTGCCAGCAGTTTAGAGGCAGGGAACGAGCAGTACTTC. It specifies CASSLEAGNEQYF.

The table lists this clone with a count of one. The CDR3 spells CASSFIRDTQYF. DNA of the CDR3: TGTGCCAGCAGTTTCATCCGGGATACGCAGTATTTT. This chain connects TRBV12-3 or TRBV12-4 to TRBJ2-3, with no clear D. The CDR3 spans 12 residues. V lost 3 bases to trimming and J lost 6 bases, with 7 bases between them.

This clone was counted a few times. CDR3 loop: CASMEDNYGYTF. The CDR3 bases are TGTGCCAGCATGGAGGACAACTATGGCTACACCTTC. V and J are TRBV2 and TRBJ1-2; no firm D call. From germline, CDR1 is SNHLY and CDR2 FYNNEI. Trimming removed 7 bases from V and 2 bases from J, with 8 bases in between. CDR3 size: 12 residues.

This clone is a singleton in its sample. This rearrangement joins TRBV9 to TRBJ2-2; perhaps TRBD2 as D (5 bases). This CDR3 contains 14 residues. The ends were cut back, 3 bases at V and 4 bases at J, with 10 bases in the middle. Germline CDR1 reads SGDLS; CDR2 reads YYNGEE. CDR3 residues: CASSGPRATGELFF. As DNA, the CDR3 is TGTGCCAGCAGCGGGCCGCGGGCCACCGGGGAGCTGTTTTTT.

The V and J genes are TRBV2 and TRBJ1-5; D not resolved. This CDR3 contains 16 residues. Trimming took off 7 bases at V and 1 base at J, with 17 bases between the two ends. Germline V CDR1 and CDR2: SNHLY, FYNNEI. The chain's CDR3 is CASTEGRIPSNQPQHF. CDR3 coding DNA: TGTGCCAGCACCGAGGGTCGGATACCAAGCAATCAGCCCCAGCATTTT.

The V and J genes are TRBV6-5 and TRBJ1-2; D is possibly TRBD1 (5 bases). The CDR3 has 15 residues. V was shortened by 2 bases and J by 4 bases, with 14 bases between the two germline ends. Germline V CDR1 and CDR2: MNHEY, SVGAGI. The CDR3 nucleotides read TGTGCCAGCAGTTACCACCCTGGCAGGGCCTATGGCTACACCTTC. This translates into CASSYHPGRAYGYTF.

This chain joins TRBV28 and TRBJ1-2; a possible D gene is TRBD1 (6 bases). This CDR3 has 15 residues. V was shortened by 3 bases and J by 2 bases, with 13 bases between the two germline ends. The germline gives CDR1 MDHEN, CDR2 SYDVKM. As DNA, the CDR3 is TGTGCCAGCAGTTTCCGATACACAGGGAACTATGGCTACACCTTC. It specifies CASSFRYTGNYGYTF.

The chain links TRBV27 to TRBJ1-2, with a weak D call TRBD1 (5 bases). Trimming took off 0 bases at V and 7 bases at J, with 15 bases between the two ends. From germline, CDR1 is MNHEY and CDR2 SMNVEV (reference sequence). This CDR3 comprises 15 residues. CDR3 in DNA: TGTGCCAGCAGTTTATCGAGACAGTCTAGGAGTGGCTACACCTTC. This codes for CASSLSRQSRSGYTF.

The rearrangement uses TRBV11-2 and TRBJ2-6, with TRBD1 identical over 7 bases. V gave up 5 bases and J gave up 11 bases; unmatched junction bases: 9. The CDR3 totals 14 residues. The germline gives CDR1 SGHAT, CDR2 FQNNGV. CDR3 nucleotides: TGTGCCAGCAGCCTTGGGACAGAGCGACACGTCCTGACTTTC. Its translation is CASSLGTERHVLTF.

V and J are TRBV5-1 and TRBJ1-1; D not resolved. CDR1 is SGHRS, CDR2 YFSETQ, per germline. V was shortened by 0 bases and J by 4 bases, with 10 bases between the two germline ends. This CDR3 is built from 14 residues. The chain's CDR3 is CASSLERGGTEAFF. In DNA form, the CDR3 reads TGCGCCAGCAGCTTGGAAAGAGGAGGCACTGAAGCTTTCTTT.